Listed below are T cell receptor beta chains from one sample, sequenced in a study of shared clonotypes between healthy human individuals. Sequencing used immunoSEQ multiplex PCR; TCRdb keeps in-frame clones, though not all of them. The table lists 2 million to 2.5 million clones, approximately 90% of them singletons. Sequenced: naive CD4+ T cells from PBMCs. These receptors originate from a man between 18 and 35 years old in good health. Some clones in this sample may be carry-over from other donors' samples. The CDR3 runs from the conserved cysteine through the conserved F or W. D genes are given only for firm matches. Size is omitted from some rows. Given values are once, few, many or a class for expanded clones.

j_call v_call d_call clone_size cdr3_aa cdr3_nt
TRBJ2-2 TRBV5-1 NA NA CASSPPILTGANTGELFF TGCGCCAGCAGCCCCCCCATCTTAACGGGAGCCAACACCGGGGAGCTGTTTTTT
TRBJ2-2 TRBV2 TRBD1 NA CASKRQGATGELFF TGTGCCAGTAAAAGACAGGGGGCAACCGGGGAGCTGTTTTTT
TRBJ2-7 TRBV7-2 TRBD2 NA CASSLAGTSGYEQYF TGTGCCAGCAGCTTAGCGGGGACTAGCGGCTACGAGCAGTACTTC
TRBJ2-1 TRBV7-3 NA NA CASSLTGAPLISYNEQFF TGTGCCAGCAGCTTAACGGGGGCCCCTTTGATATCCTACAATGAGCAGTTCTTC
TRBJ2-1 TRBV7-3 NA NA CASSRGREDEQFF TGTGCCAGCAGCCGGGGCAGGGAAGATGAGCAGTTCTTC
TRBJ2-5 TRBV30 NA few CAWSQQETQYF TGTGCCTGGAGTCAGCAAGAGACCCAGTACTTC
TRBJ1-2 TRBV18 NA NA CASSPLSGADYGYTF TGTGCCAGCTCACCACTTTCAGGGGCCGACTATGGCTACACCTTC
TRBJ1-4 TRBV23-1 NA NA CASSLTQGLGSNEKLFF TGCGCCAGCAGTCTCACGCAGGGGCTGGGGTCTAATGAAAAACTGTTTTTT
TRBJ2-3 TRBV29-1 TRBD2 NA CSVDGREGPTDTQYF TGCAGCGTTGACGGGCGGGAGGGTCCCACAGATACGCAGTATTTT
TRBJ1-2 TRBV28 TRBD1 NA CASSLFAGTDYGYTF TGTGCCAGCAGTTTATTCGCCGGGACAGACTATGGCTACACCTTC
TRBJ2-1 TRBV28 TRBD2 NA CASSLRLAGLNEQFF TGTGCCAGCAGTTTACGGCTAGCGGGACTCAATGAGCAGTTCTTC
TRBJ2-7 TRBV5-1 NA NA CASSLSATNSYEQYF TGCGCCAGCAGCTTGTCGGCAACGAACTCCTACGAGCAGTACTTC
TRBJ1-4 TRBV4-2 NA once CASSQGLVVEKLFF TGTGCCAGCAGCCAAGGACTAGTGGTTGAAAAACTGTTTTTT
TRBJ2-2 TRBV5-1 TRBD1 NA CASSQDRGNTGELFF TGCGCCAGCAGTCAGGACAGGGGGAACACCGGGGAGCTGTTTTTT
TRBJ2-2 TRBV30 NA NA CAWSMHQGGELFF TGTGCCTGGAGTATGCATCAGGGCGGGGAGCTGTTTTTT
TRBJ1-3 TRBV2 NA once CASSTGWFTIYF TGTGCCAGCAGTACGGGATGGTTTACCATATATTTT
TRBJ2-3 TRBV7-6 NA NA CASSSPKEGDTQYF TGTGCCAGCAGCTCCCCAAAGGAGGGAGATACGCAGTATTTT
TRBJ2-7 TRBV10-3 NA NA CAISESTGTYEQYF TGTGCCATCAGTGAGTCTACAGGGACCTACGAGCAGTACTTC
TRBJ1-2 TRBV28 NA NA CASISGSADYGYTF TGTGCCAGCATCTCGGGTTCAGCTGACTATGGCTACACCTTC
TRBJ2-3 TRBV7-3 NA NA CASSPNEGRVDTQYF TGTGCCAGCAGTCCTAATGAGGGCCGTGTGGATACGCAGTATTTT